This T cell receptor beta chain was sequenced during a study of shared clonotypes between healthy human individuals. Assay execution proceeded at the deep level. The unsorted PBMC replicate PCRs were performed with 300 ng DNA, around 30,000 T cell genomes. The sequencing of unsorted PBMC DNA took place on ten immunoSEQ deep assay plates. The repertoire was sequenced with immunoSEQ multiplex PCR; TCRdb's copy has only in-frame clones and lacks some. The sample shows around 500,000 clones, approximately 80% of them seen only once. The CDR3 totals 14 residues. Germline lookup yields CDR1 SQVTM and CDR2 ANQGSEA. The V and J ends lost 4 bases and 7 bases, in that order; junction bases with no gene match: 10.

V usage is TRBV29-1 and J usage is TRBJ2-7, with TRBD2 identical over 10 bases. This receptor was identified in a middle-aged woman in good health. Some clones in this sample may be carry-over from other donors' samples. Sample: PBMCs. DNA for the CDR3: TGCAGCGTTGTTAAGCTAGCGGGAGCGCGGGAGCAGTACTTC. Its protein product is CSVVKLAGAREQYF.